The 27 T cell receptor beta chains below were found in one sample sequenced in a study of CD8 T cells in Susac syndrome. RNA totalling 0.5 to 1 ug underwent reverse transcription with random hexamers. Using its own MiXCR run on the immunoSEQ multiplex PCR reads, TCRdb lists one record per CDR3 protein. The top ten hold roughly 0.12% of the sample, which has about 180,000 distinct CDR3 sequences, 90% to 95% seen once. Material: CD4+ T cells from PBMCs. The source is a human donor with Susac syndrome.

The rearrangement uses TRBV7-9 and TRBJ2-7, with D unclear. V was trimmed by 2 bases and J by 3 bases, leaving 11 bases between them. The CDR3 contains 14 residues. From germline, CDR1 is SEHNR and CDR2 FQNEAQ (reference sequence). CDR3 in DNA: TGTGCCAGCAGCTTATCCTACAGAGGCTACGAGCAGTACTTC. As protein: CASSLSYRGYEQYF.

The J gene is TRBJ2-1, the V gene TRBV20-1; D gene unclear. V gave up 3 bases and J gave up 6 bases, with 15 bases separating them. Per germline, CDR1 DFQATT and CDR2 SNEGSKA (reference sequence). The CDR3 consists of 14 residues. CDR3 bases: TGCAGTGCTAGTCCCCCCGTGACGGCCAATGAGCAGTTCTTC. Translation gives CSASPPVTANEQFF.

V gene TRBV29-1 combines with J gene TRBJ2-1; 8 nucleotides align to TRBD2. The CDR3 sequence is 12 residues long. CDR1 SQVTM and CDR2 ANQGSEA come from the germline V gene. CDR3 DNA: TGCAGTGGGGGGCCCGGGGGGGGTGAGCAGTTCTTC. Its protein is CSGGPGGGEQFF.

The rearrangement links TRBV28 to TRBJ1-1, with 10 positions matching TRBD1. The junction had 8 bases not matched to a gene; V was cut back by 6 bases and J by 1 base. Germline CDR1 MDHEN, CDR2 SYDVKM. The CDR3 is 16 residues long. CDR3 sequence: CASSKGTGDTNTEAFF. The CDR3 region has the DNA TGTGCCAGCAGCAAAGGGACAGGGGATACGAACACTGAAGCTTTCTTT.

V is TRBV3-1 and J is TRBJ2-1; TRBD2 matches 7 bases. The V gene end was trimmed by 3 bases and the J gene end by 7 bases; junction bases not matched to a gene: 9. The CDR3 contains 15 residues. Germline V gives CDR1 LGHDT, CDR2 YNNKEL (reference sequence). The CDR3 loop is CASSHAGLFRNEQFF. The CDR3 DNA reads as TGTGCCAGCAGCCACGCGGGACTATTTCGAAATGAGCAGTTCTTC.

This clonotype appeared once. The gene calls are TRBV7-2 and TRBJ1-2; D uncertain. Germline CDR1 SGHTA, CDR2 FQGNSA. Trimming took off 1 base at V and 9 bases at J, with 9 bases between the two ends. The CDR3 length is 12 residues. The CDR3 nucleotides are TGTGCCAGCAGCTTAGAGACTAAGAGCTACACCTTC. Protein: CASSLETKSYTF. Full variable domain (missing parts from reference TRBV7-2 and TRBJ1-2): GAGVSQSPSNKVTEKGKDVELRCDPISGHTALYWYRQSLGQGLEFLIYFQGNSAPDKSGLPSDRFSAERTGGSVSTLTIQRTQQEDSAVYLCASSLETKSYTFGSGTRLTVV.

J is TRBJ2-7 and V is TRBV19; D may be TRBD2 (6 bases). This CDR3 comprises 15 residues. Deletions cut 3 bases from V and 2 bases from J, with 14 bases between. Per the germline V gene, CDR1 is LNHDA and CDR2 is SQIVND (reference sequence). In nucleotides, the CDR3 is TGTGCCAGTAGTATTCGGGGGAGGTTCGCCTACGAGCAGTACTTC. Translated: CASSIRGRFAYEQYF.

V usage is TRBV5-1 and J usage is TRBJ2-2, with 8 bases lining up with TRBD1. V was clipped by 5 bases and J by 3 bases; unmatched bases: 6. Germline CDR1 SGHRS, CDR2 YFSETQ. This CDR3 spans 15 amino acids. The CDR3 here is CASRATGAYTGELFF. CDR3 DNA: TGCGCCAGCAGGGCGACAGGGGCCTACACCGGGGAGCTGTTTTTT.

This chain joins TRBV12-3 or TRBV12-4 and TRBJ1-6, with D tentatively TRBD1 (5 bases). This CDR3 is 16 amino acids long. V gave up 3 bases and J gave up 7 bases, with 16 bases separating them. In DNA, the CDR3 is TGTGCCAGCAGTTTGCTTTGGGGCGCAGAGAATTCACCCCTCCACTTT. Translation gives CASSLLWGAENSPLHF.

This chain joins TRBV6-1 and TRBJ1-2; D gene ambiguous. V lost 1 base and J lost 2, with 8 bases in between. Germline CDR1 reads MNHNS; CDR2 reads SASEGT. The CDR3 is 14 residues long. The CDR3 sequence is CASSEVGGNYGYTF. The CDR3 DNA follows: TGTGCCAGCAGTGAAGTGGGCGGGAACTATGGCTACACCTTC.

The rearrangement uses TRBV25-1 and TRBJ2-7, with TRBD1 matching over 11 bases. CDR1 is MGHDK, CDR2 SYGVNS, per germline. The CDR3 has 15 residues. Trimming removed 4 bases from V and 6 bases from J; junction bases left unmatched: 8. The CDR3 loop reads CASSGGQGAHPEQYF. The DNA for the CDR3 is TGTGCCAGCAGTGGTGGACAGGGGGCGCATCCCGAGCAGTACTTC.

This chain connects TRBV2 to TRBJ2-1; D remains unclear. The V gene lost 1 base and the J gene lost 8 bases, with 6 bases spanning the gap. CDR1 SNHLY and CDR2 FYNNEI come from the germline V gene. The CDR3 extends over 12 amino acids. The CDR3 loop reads CASSEGGYEQFF. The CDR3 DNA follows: TGTGCCAGCAGTGAAGGTGGATATGAGCAGTTCTTC.

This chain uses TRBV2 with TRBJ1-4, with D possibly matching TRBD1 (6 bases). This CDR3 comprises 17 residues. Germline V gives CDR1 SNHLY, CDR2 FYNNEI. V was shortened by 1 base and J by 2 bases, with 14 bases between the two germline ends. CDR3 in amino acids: CASSEEAGAGTNEKLFF. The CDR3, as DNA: TGTGCCAGCAGTGAAGAGGCAGGGGCGGGGACTAATGAAAAACTGTTTTTT. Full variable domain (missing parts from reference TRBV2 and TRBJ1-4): EPEVTQTPSHQVTQMGQEVILRCVPISNHLYFYWYRQILGQKVEFLVSFYNNEISEKSEIFDDQFSVERPDGSNFTLKIRSTKLEDSAMYFCASSEEAGAGTNEKLFFGSGTQLSVL.

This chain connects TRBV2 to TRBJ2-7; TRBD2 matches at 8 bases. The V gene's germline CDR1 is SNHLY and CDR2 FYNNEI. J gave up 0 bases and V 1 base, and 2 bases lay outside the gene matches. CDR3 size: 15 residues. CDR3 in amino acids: CASSEGGGNSYEQYF. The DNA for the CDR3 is TGTGCCAGCAGTGAAGGCGGGGGGAACTCCTACGAGCAGTACTTC.

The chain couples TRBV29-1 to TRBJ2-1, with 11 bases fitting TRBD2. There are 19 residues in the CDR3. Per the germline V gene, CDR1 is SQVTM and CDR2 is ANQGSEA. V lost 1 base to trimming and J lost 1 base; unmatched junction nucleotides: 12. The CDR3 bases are TGCAGCGTTGAAGGCGGACTAGCGGGTGGATACACTTCCTACAATGAGCAGTTCTTC. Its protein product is CSVEGGLAGGYTSYNEQFF.

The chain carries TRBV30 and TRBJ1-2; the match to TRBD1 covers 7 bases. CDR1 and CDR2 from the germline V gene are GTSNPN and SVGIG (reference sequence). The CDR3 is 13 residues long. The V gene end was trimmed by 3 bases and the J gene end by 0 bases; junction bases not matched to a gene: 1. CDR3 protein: CAWSRGSNYGYTF. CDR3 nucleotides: TGTGCCTGGAGCAGGGGGTCTAACTATGGCTACACCTTC. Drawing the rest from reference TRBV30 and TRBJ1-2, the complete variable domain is SQTIHQWPATLVQPVGSPLSLECTVEGTSNPNLYWYRQAAGRGLQLLFYSVGIGQISSEVPQNLSASRPQDRQFILSSKKLLLSDSGFYLCAWSRGSNYGYTFGSGTRLTVV.

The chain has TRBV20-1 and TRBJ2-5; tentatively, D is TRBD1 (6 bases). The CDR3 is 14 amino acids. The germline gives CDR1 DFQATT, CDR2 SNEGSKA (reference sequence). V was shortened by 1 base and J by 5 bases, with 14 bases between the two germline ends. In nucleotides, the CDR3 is TGCAGTGCTAGAGCTTCGATTCAGGGGGAGACCCAGTACTTC. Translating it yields CSARASIQGETQYF.

This chain's CDR3 is CASSLADSTNGYTF. The CDR3 region has the DNA TGTGCCAGCAGCTTAGCGGACAGTACAAATGGCTACACCTTC. The J gene is TRBJ1-2, the V gene TRBV7-2, with a possible D match to TRBD1 (6 bases). V was shortened by 0 bases and J by 6 bases, with 11 bases between the two germline ends. The CDR3 is made up of 14 amino acids. Germline lookup yields CDR1 SGHTA and CDR2 FQGNSA.

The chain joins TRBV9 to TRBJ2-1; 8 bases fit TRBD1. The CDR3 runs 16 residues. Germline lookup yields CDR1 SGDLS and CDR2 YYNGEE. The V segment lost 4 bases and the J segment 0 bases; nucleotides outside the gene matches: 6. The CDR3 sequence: CASSTGQGASYNEQFF. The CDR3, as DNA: TGTGCCAGCAGCACAGGACAGGGCGCCTCCTACAATGAGCAGTTCTTC. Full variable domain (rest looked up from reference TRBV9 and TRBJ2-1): DSGVTQTPKHLITATGQRVTLRCSPRSGDLSVYWYQQSLDQGLQFLIQYYNGEERAKGNILERFSAQQFPDLHSELNLSSLELGDSALYFCASSTGQGASYNEQFFGPGTRLTVL.

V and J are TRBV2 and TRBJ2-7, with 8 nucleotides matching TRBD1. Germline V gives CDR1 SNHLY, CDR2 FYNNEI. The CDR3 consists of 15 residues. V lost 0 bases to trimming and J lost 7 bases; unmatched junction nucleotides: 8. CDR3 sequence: CASSEAGARGLEQYF. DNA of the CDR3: TGTGCCAGCAGTGAAGCGGGGGCCAGGGGGCTTGAGCAGTACTTC.

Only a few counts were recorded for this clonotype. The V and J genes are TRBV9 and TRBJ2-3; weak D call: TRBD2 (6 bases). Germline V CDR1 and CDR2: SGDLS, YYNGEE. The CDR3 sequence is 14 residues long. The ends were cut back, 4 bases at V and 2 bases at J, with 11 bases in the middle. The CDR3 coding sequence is TGTGCCAGCAGCCCTCGGACTAACACAGATACGCAGTATTTT. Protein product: CASSPRTNTDTQYF.

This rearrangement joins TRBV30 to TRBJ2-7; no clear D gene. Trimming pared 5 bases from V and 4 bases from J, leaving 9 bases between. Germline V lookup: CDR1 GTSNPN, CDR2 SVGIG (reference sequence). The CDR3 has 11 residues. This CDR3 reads CAWQVSYEQYF. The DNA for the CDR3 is TGTGCCTGGCAGGTGTCTTACGAGCAGTACTTC.

This chain's CDR3 is CASSAGGGGPRETQYF. CDR3 DNA: TGTGCCAGCAGCGCAGGAGGCGGGGGGCCCCGGGAGACCCAGTACTTC. This chain links TRBV7-6 with TRBJ2-5; 8 bases are a match to TRBD2. V gave up 5 bases and J gave up 5 bases; unmatched junction bases: 13. The CDR3 extends over 16 amino acids. Germline values: CDR1 SGHVS, CDR2 FNYEAQ.

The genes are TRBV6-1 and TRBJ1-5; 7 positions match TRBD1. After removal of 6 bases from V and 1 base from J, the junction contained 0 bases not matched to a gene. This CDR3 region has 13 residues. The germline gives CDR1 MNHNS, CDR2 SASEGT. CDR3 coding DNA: TGTGCCAGCAGGGGACAGAGCAATCAGCCCCAGCATTTT. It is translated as CASRGQSNQPQHF.

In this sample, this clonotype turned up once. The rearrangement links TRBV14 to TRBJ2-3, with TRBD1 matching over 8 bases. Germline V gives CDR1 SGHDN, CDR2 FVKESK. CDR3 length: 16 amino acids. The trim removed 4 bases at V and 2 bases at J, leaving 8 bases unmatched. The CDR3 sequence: CASSPHDRGITDTQYF. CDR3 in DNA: TGTGCCAGCAGCCCACACGACAGGGGAATCACAGATACGCAGTATTTT.

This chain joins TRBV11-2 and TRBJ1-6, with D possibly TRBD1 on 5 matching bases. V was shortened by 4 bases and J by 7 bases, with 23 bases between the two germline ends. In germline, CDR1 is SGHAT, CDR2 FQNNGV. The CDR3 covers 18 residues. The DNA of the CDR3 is TGTGCCAGCAGCTCCCACAGGAGAGGGTTGGTATGGAATTCACCCCTCCACTTT. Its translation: CASSSHRRGLVWNSPLHF.

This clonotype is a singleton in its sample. The CDR3 is CASRGPGGNTEAFF. In DNA, the CDR3 is TGTGCCAGCAGGGGACCTGGGGGGAACACTGAAGCTTTCTTT. The chain links TRBV25-1 to TRBJ1-1, with D perhaps matching TRBD1 (5 bases). The ends were cut back, 6 bases at V and 1 base at J, with 12 bases in the middle. There are 14 residues in the CDR3. From germline, CDR1 is MGHDK and CDR2 SYGVNS. Full variable domain (outside the CDR3, taken from reference TRBV25-1 and TRBJ1-1): EADIYQTPRYLVIGTGKKITLECSQTMGHDKMYWYQQDPGMELHLIHYSYGVNSTEKGDLSSESTVSRIRTEHFPLTLESARPSHTSQYLCASRGPGGNTEAFFGQGTRLTVV.